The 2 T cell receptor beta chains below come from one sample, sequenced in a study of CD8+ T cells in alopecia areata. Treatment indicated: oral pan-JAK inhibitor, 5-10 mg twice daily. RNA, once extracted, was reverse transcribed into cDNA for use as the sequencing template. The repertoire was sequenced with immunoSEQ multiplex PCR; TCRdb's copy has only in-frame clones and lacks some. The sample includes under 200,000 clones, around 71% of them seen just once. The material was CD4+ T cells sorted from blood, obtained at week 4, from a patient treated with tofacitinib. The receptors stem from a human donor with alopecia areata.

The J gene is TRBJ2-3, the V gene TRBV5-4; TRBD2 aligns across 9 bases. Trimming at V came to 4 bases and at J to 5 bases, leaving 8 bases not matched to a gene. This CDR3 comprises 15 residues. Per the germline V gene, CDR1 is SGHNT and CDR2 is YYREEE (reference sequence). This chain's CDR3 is CASSPMGGGVDTQYF. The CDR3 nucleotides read TGTGCCAGCAGCCCGATGGGCGGGGGGGTAGATACGCAGTATTTT. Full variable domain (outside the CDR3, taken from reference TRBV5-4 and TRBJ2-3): ETGVTQSPTHLIKTRGQQVTLRCSSQSGHNTVSWYQQALGQGPQFIFQYYREEENGRGNFPPRFSGLQFPNYSSELNVNALELDDSALYLCASSPMGGGVDTQYFGPGTRLTVL.

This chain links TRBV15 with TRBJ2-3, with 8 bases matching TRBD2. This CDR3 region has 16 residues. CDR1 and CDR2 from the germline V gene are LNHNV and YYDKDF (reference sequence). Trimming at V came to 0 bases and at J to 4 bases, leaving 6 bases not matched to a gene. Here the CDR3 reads CATSREAGGRSDTQYF. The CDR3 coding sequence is TGTGCCACCAGCAGAGAGGCGGGGGGCCGTTCAGATACGCAGTATTTT. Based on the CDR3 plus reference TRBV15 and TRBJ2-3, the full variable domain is DAMVIQNPRYQVTQFGKPVTLSCSQTLNHNVMYWYQQKSSQAPKLLFHYYDKDFNNEADTPDNFQSRRPNTSFCFLDIRSPGLGDTAMYLCATSREAGGRSDTQYFGPGTRLTVL.